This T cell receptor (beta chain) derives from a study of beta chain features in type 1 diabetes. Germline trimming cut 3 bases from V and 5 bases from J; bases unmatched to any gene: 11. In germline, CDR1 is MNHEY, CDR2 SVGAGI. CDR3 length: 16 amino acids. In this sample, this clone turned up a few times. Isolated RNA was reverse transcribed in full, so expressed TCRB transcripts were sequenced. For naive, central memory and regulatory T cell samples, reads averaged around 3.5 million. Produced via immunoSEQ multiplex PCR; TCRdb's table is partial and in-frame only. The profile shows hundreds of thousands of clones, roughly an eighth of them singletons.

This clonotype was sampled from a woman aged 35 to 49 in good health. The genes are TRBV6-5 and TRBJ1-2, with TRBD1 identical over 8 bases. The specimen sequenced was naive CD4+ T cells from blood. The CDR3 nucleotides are TGTGCCAGCAGTTATTCCTCAGGGGGCGCTGGGTATGGCTACACCTTC. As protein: CASSYSSGGAGYGYTF.